This note documents a single T cell receptor (beta chain) sequence. The method was immunoSEQ multiplex PCR; TCRdb's version includes in-frame clones alone and lacks a portion of them. Of around 65,000 clones listed, roughly nine tenths are singletons. This sample stems from a study of T cell changes during pregnancy in multiple sclerosis. Unmatched junction bases numbered 12, after V lost 5 bases and J lost 6 bases. This CDR3 is 15 amino acids long. In germline, CDR1 is SEHNR, CDR2 FQNEAQ (reference sequence). The TCR sequence derives from a female donor in good health, enrolled as a control in a pregnancy study. Sequencing used peripheral blood, obtained in the first trimester of pregnancy. The rearrangement uses TRBV7-9 and TRBJ2-7; TRBD1 agrees at 8 bases. CDR3 nucleotide sequence: TGTGCCAGCAGCGACACCCGGGACAGGCCGTCCGAGCAGTACTTC. It yields the protein CASSDTRDRPSEQYF.